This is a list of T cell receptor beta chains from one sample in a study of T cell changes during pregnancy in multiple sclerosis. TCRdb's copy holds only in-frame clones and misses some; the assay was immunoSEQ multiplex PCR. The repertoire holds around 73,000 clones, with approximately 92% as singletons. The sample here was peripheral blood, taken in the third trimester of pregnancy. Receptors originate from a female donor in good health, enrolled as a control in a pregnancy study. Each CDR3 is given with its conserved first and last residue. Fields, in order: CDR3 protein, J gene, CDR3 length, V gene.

CDR3: CASSPSGAANEKLFF; J: TRBJ1-4; length: 15; V: TRBV18
CDR3: CAWSVTGNQPQHF; J: TRBJ1-5; length: 13; V: TRBV30
CDR3: CASSESQGINQPQHF; J: TRBJ1-5; length: 15; V: TRBV6-1
CDR3: CASSITGSGNTIYF; J: TRBJ1-3; length: 14; V: TRBV19
CDR3: CASSIGTSGRRAGELFF; J: TRBJ2-2; length: 17; V: TRBV19
CDR3: CASSAGTSGVNEQFF; J: TRBJ2-1; length: 15; V: TRBV27
CDR3: CASSQDLVGTGYGYTF; J: TRBJ1-2; length: 16; V: TRBV4-1
CDR3: CASSPGTANTEAFF; J: TRBJ1-1; length: 14; V: TRBV28
CDR3: CATSRTTSLNTEAFF; J: TRBJ1-1; length: 15; V: TRBV15
CDR3: CATSSRGKASF; J: TRBJ1-1; length: 11; V: TRBV15
CDR3: CASSLASRLPYSNQPQHF; J: TRBJ1-5; length: 18; V: TRBV7-2
CDR3: CASSQGLRGEQETQYF; J: TRBJ2-5; length: 16; V: TRBV7-9
CDR3: CASSWDRAVQPQHF; J: TRBJ1-5; length: 14; V: TRBV6-5
CDR3: CASSIQAPSGYTF; J: TRBJ1-2; length: 13; V: TRBV28
CDR3: CASSTIGTPLHF; J: TRBJ1-6; length: 12; V: TRBV6-5
CDR3: CASSVAGNTDTQYF; J: TRBJ2-3; length: 14; V: TRBV5-4
CDR3: CASKTGTGTNEKLFF; J: TRBJ1-4; length: 15; V: TRBV19
CDR3: CASSSGLAGGTDTQYF; J: TRBJ2-3; length: 16; V: TRBV7-9
CDR3: CASSSGTSPSYEQYF; J: TRBJ2-7; length: 15; V: TRBV11-1
CDR3: CASSLSGGGYGYTF; J: TRBJ1-2; length: 14; V: TRBV28
CDR3: CASNTGLRNEKLFF; J: TRBJ1-4; length: 14; V: TRBV28
CDR3: CASSHGTASTDTQYF; J: TRBJ2-3; length: 15; V: TRBV2
CDR3: CASSPPKGANTEAFF; J: TRBJ1-1; length: 15; V: TRBV18
CDR3: CASGGGGPLEQYF; J: TRBJ2-7; length: 13; V: TRBV6-6
CDR3: CSVVLGRQNTEAFF; J: TRBJ1-1; length: 14; V: TRBV29-1
CDR3: CASSLRRDYEQYF; J: TRBJ2-7; length: 13; V: TRBV5-1
CDR3: CASSLLRSNEQFF; J: TRBJ2-1; length: 13; V: TRBV27
CDR3: CASSERQGFAAFF; J: TRBJ1-1; length: 13; V: TRBV2
CDR3: CASSQDWNEQFYGYTF; J: TRBJ1-2; length: 16; V: TRBV4-1
CDR3: CASSQPRTGRYGYTF; J: TRBJ1-2; length: 15; V: TRBV4-1
CDR3: CASSPSGQAHNEQFF; J: TRBJ2-1; length: 15; V: TRBV11-2
CDR3: CASSFQGETYEQYF; J: TRBJ2-7; length: 14; V: TRBV28
CDR3: CASMMGPSGNTIYF; J: TRBJ1-3; length: 14; V: TRBV28
CDR3: CASSPSISVDTQYF; J: TRBJ2-3; length: 14; V: TRBV7-9
CDR3: CASSPGGLAGDIEQYF; J: TRBJ2-7; length: 16; V: TRBV5-1
CDR3: CASSHQVRGNTGELFF; J: TRBJ2-2; length: 16; V: TRBV4-1
CDR3: CASSSAGETQYF; J: TRBJ2-5; length: 12; V: TRBV11-2
CDR3: CASSDSGGRGTDTQYF; J: TRBJ2-3; length: 16; V: TRBV6-4
CDR3: CASRNRGMNTEAFF; J: TRBJ1-1; length: 14; V: TRBV6-5
CDR3: CASSTGTGGYNEQFF; J: TRBJ2-1; length: 15; V: TRBV28
CDR3: CASSLRLQGVGNTEAFF; J: TRBJ1-1; length: 17; V: TRBV27
CDR3: CSVEIASGGDDEQFF; J: TRBJ2-1; length: 15; V: TRBV29-1
CDR3: CASGLDSWTSDNEQFF; J: TRBJ2-1; length: 16; V: TRBV12-5
CDR3: CASSQGQGMGGELFF; J: TRBJ2-2; length: 15; V: TRBV19